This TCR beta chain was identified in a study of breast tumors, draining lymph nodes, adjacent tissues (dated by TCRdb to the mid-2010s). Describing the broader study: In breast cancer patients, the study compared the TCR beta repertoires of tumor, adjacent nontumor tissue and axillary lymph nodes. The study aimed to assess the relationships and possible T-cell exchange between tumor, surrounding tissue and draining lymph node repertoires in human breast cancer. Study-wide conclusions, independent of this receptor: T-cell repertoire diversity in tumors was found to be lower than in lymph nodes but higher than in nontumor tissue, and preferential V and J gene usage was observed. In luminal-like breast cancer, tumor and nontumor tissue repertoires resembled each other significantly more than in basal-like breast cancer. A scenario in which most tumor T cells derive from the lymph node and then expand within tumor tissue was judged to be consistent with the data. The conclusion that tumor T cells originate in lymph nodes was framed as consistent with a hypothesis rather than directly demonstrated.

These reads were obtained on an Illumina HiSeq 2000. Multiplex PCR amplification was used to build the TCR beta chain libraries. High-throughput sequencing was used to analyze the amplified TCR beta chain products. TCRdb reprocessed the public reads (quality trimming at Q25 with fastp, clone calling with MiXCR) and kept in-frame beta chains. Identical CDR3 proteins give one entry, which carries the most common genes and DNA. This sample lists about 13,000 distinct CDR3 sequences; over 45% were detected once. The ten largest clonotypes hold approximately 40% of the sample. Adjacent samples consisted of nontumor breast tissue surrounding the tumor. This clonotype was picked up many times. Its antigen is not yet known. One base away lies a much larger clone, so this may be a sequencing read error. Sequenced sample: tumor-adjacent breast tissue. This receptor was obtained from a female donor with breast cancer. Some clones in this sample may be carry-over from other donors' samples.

The nucleotide sequence is TGCAGTGCTAGCGGGAGCCCTTACTCCTCCGAGCAGTACTTC. Its protein is CSASGSPYSSEQYF. The rearrangement joined TRBV20-1 to TRBJ2-7; 6 matching bases give a weak D call of TRBD2. From the germline V gene (reference sequence), CDR1 is DFQATT and CDR2 is SNEGSKA. The CDR3 runs 14 amino acids, cysteine and phenylalanine included. Solely the CDR3 DNA is kept, with 42 bases framed from the first base.